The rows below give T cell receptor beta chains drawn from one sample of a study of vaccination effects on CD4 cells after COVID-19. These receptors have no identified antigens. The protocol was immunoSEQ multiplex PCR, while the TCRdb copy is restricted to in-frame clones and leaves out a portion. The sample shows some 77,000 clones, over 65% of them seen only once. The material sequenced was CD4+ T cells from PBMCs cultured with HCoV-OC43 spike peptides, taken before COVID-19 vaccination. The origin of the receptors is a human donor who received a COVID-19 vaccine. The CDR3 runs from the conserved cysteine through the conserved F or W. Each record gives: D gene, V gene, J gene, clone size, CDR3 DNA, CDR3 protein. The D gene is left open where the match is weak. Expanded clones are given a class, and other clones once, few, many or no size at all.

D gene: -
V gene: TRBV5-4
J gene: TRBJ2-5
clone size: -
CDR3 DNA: TGTGCCAGTCACACAGCAATCCAAGAGACCCAGTACTTC
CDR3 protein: CASHTAIQETQYF

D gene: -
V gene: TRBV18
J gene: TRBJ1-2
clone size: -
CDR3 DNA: TGTGCCAGCTCACCAGAAGGTGGTGACTATGGCTACACCTTC
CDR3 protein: CASSPEGGDYGYTF

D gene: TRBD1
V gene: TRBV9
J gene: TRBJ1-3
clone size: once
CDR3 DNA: TGTGCCAGCAGCCAACAGGACAGGGGCTCTGGAAACACCATATATTTT
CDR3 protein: CASSQQDRGSGNTIYF

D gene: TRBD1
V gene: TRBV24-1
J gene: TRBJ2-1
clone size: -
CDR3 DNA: TGTGCCACCAGTGATCCCGGGACAGGGGGGATAGATGAGCAGTTCTTC
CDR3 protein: CATSDPGTGGIDEQFF

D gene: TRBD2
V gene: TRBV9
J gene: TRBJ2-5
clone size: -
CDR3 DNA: TGTGCCAGCAGCGTGGGACGACTAGCGGGGGTGGCTCCAGAGACCCAGTACTTC
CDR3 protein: CASSVGRLAGVAPETQYF

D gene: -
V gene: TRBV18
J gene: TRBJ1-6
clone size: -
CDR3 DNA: TGTGCCAGCTCACCACCGGGGCTCACACCCCTCCACTTT
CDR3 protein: CASSPPGLTPLHF

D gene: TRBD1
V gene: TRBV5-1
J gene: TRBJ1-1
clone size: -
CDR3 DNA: TGCGCCAGCAGCTATACCGGGACAGGGGCGAACACTGAAGCTTTCTTT
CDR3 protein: CASSYTGTGANTEAFF

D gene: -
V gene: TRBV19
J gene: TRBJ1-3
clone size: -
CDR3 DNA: TGTGCCAGTAGTCCGGCCGAGAGCTCTGGAAACACCATATATTTT
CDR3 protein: CASSPAESSGNTIYF

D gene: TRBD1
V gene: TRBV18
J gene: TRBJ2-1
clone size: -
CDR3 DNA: TGTGCCAGCTCACTATCCGGGACAGGATACAATGAGCAGTTCTTC
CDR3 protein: CASSLSGTGYNEQFF

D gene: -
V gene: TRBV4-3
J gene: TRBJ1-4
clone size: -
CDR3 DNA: TGCGCCAGCAGCCAAGATCCAGGACAAAGGAATGAAAAACTGTTTTTT
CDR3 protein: CASSQDPGQRNEKLFF

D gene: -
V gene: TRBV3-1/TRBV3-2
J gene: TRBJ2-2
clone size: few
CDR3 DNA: TGTGCCAGCAGACCTTTCGGGGGTAAGGGCACCGGGGAGCTGTTTTTT
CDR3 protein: CASRPFGGKGTGELFF